This is a list of T cell receptor beta chains from one sample in a study of T-cell reconstitution after alpha-beta-depleted transplantation in children. Using its own MiXCR run on the PCR reads, TCRdb lists one record per CDR3 protein. The table has approximately 230,000 distinct CDR3 sequences, roughly 25% seen once. The material was PBMCs, mostly from graft donor cells, obtained 360 days after TCRalphabeta/CD19-depleted stem cell transplant. These receptors were obtained from a female patient aged 2-10 years who had a stem cell transplant for congenital amegakaryocytic thrombocytopenia, so the T cells may come from the graft donor. Each CDR3 is given with its conserved first and last residue. The order of the fields is clone size, J gene, D gene, V gene, CDR3 protein, CDR3 DNA. A D gene is named only where the DNA matches it firmly. Clone size, where shown, is once, few, many, or a class for clones that have expanded.

.	TRBJ2-1	TRBD2	TRBV7-8	CASSGTSGGAAVIEQFF	TGTGCCAGCAGTGGGACTAGCGGGGGGGCCGCGGTAATTGAGCAGTTCTTC
.	TRBJ2-3	.	TRBV4-1	CASSILGSTDTQYF	TGCGCCAGCAGTATCTTGGGGAGCACAGATACGCAGTATTTT
.	TRBJ1-4	.	TRBV18	CASSPSGNEKLFF	TGTGCCAGCTCACCTTCGGGTAATGAAAAACTGTTTTTT
many	TRBJ2-7	.	TRBV7-9	CASSLGRSYEQYF	TGTGCCAGCAGCTTAGGCAGGTCCTACGAGCAGTACTTC
.	TRBJ1-1	TRBD1	TRBV3-1	CASSPGQGRGEAFF	TGTGCCAGCAGCCCCGGACAGGGAAGGGGTGAGGCTTTCTTT
.	TRBJ1-5	.	TRBV30	CAWSGQTDQPQHF	TGTGCCTGGAGTGGACAAACCGATCAGCCCCAGCATTTT
few	TRBJ1-2	.	TRBV5-4	CASSLTAYGYTF	TGTGCCAGCAGCTTGACCGCTTATGGCTACACCTTC
few	TRBJ1-2	.	TRBV29-1	CSAAGGLLNYGYTF	TGCAGCGCCGCCGGAGGGCTCTTAAACTATGGCTACACCTTC
many	TRBJ2-1	.	TRBV4-2	CASSQDPGNNEQFF	TGTGCCAGCAGCCAAGACCCAGGGAACAATGAGCAGTTCTTC
.	TRBJ2-1	TRBD1	TRBV10-3	CAISEEGAQNEQFF	TGTGCCATCAGTGAGGAGGGGGCGCAGAATGAGCAGTTCTTC
.	TRBJ2-2	.	TRBV6-1	CASSEPGNTGELFF	TGTGCCAGCAGTGAACCAGGGAACACCGGGGAGCTGTTTTTT
few	TRBJ2-1	.	TRBV12-3/TRBV12-4	CASSLVVWGWGRKYNEQFF	TGTGCCAGCAGTTTAGTCGTTTGGGGATGGGGGAGGAAATACAATGAGCAGTTCTTC
few	TRBJ2-5	TRBD1	TRBV20-1	CSANNRGETQYF	TGCAGTGCCAACAACAGGGGTGAGACCCAGTACTTC
.	TRBJ2-3	TRBD2	TRBV29-1	CSGQTSGGFTDTQYF	TGCAGCGGGCAGACTAGCGGGGGGTTCACAGATACGCAGTATTTT
.	TRBJ1-2	TRBD1	TRBV29-1	CSADRVGGYTF	TGCAGCGCAGACAGGGTCGGAGGCTACACCTTC
few	TRBJ2-7	.	TRBV30	CAWNRRGGAEQYF	TGTGCCTGGAACCGGAGGGGGGGAGCCGAGCAGTACTTC
few	TRBJ2-7	.	TRBV5-1	CASSVVGPHSYEQYF	TGCGCCAGCAGCGTGGTGGGACCACATTCCTACGAGCAGTACTTC
.	TRBJ2-7	TRBD1	TRBV28	CASSFPQRNSGTGDSYEQYF	TGTGCCAGCAGTTTCCCACAGCGAAATTCCGGGACAGGGGACTCCTACGAGCAGTACTTC
.	TRBJ2-1	TRBD2	TRBV11-2	CASSLLGTSVYNEQFF	TGTGCCAGCAGCTTATTGGGGACTAGCGTCTACAATGAGCAGTTCTTC
few	TRBJ1-1	TRBD1	TRBV20-1	CSDLTGANTEAFF	TGCAGTGACCTGACAGGGGCGAACACTGAAGCTTTCTTT
.	TRBJ1-5	.	TRBV5-5	CASSLVVTRGFNQPQHF	TGTGCCAGCAGCTTGGTGGTCACAAGGGGTTTCAATCAGCCCCAGCATTTT
.	TRBJ2-7	.	TRBV21-1	CASSKTGPHSYEQYF	TGTGCCAGCAGCAAGACGGGACCTCATTCCTACGAGCAGTACTTC
medium-sized	TRBJ2-1	.	TRBV7-2	CASSFLAGTDYNEQFF	TGTGCCAGCAGCTTCCTTGCGGGAACGGATTACAATGAGCAGTTCTTC
.	TRBJ2-1	.	TRBV7-9	CASRTTLLGKTGEQFF	TGTGCCAGCAGGACCACTTTACTCGGAAAGACGGGTGAGCAGTTCTTC
many	TRBJ2-5	.	TRBV10-3	CAIRIDQETQYF	TGTGCCATCAGGATAGACCAAGAGACCCAGTACTTC
.	TRBJ2-7	TRBD1	TRBV2	CASGRGPYEQYF	TGTGCCAGCGGCAGGGGGCCCTACGAGCAGTACTTC
few	TRBJ2-7	.	TRBV11-3	CASSFCGGCEQYF	TGTGCCAGCAGCTTCTGTGGGGGGTGCGAGCAGTACTTC
.	TRBJ2-3	TRBD2	TRBV5-1	CASSPASGGSTDTQYF	TGCGCCAGCAGCCCCGCTAGCGGGGGAAGCACAGATACGCAGTATTTT
.	TRBJ2-7	TRBD1	TRBV11-1	CASSRTGGYAEQYF	TGTGCCAGCAGCAGAACAGGGGGCTATGCCGAGCAGTACTTC
few	TRBJ1-2	TRBD1	TRBV4-1	CASSQTRGNNYGYTF	TGCGCCAGCAGCCAGACCAGGGGGAATAACTATGGCTACACCTTC
.	TRBJ2-3	TRBD2	TRBV9	CASSGRDYISTDTQYF	TGTGCCAGCAGCGGCCGGGACTATATTAGCACAGATACGCAGTATTTT
many	TRBJ2-3	.	TRBV12-3/TRBV12-4	CASSPRGDTQYF	TGTGCCAGCAGTCCAAGAGGGGATACGCAGTATTTT
.	TRBJ2-7	.	TRBV11-2	CASSLNYLSYEQYF	TGTGCCAGCAGCTTAAACTATCTCTCCTACGAGCAGTACTTC